A single sample gave rise to the 8 T cell receptor beta chains below, sequenced in a study of technical replicates of blood from a handful of donors. TCRdb's copy holds only in-frame clones and misses some; the assay was immunoSEQ multiplex PCR. The sample shows some 77,000 clones, approximately 93% of them seen only once. What was sequenced was T cells isolated from PBMCs. The receptors were gathered from a human donor in good health.

For the CDR3, the DNA is TGTGCCAGCAGCAACCAAGACCAGGGTAAACTGTTTTTT. Encoded protein: CASSNQDQGKLFF. This rearrangement joins TRBV9 to TRBJ1-4, with D possibly being TRBD1 (5 bases). The CDR3 totals 13 residues. Germline CDR1 SGDLS, CDR2 YYNGEE. Trimming took off 4 bases at V and 11 bases at J, with 15 bases between the two ends.

V is TRBV6-1 and J is TRBJ1-1; weak D call: TRBD1 (6 bases). Germline CDR1 is MNHNS and CDR2 is SASEGT. This CDR3 comprises 13 residues. The ends were cut back, 6 bases at V and 1 base at J, with 9 bases in the middle. CDR3 DNA sequence: TGTGCCAGCAGGTGGGGACAGAACACTGAAGCTTTCTTT. This codes for CASRWGQNTEAFF.

The chain employs TRBV5-1 and TRBJ2-7, with 10 bases lining up with TRBD2. In germline, CDR1 is SGHRS, CDR2 YFSETQ. CDR3 length: 16 residues. After removal of 5 bases from V and 2 bases from J, the junction contained 10 bases not matched to a gene. CDR3 sequence reads: CASSSGLADPTYEQYF. In nucleotides, the CDR3 is TGCGCCAGCAGTTCCGGACTAGCGGACCCAACCTACGAGCAGTACTTC.

This clone came up a few times. The chain is built from TRBV29-1 and TRBJ1-1; a possible D gene is TRBD1 (6 bases). Trimming removed 4 bases at V and 1 base at J, with 13 bases between. Per germline, CDR1 SQVTM and CDR2 ANQGSEA. CDR3 length equals 14 residues. The CDR3 here is CSVVRGTRNTEAFF. The CDR3 DNA reads as TGCAGCGTTGTGAGGGGGACGAGGAACACTGAAGCTTTCTTT.

This chain joins TRBV6-4 and TRBJ1-2, with 9 positions matching TRBD1. With V trimmed by 6 bases and J by 4 bases, 9 bases remained unmatched. Germline V gene lookup returns CDR1 MRHNA and CDR2 SNTAGT. This CDR3 has 15 amino acids. The CDR3 sequence is CASRAGTGWSYGYTF. The CDR3 coding sequence is TGTGCCAGCAGGGCCGGGACAGGGTGGTCCTATGGCTACACCTTC.

This chain links TRBV4-2 with TRBJ1-2; tentative D call: TRBD1 (5 bases). The CDR3 loop spans 17 amino acids. From germline, CDR1 is LGHNA and CDR2 YNFKEQ. The V gene lost 1 base and the J gene lost 7 bases, with 22 bases spanning the gap. The CDR3, as DNA: TGTGCCAGCAGCCAAGTCCGGGGAGGCACCTTTGACAGTGGCTACACCTTC. This encodes CASSQVRGGTFDSGYTF.

This clone was seen a single time. This chain uses TRBV7-3 with TRBJ1-1, with a possible D match to TRBD1 (6 bases). V was trimmed by 4 bases and J by 2 bases, leaving 14 bases between them. Germline CDR1 and CDR2: SGHTA and FQGTGA. The CDR3 spans 15 residues. This CDR3 reads CASSSGGQPNTEAFF. CDR3 nucleotide sequence: TGTGCCAGCAGCTCGGGGGGGCAGCCCAACACTGAAGCTTTCTTT.

The chain employs TRBV19 and TRBJ2-6, with D perhaps matching TRBD1 (6 bases). The length of the CDR3 is 14 residues. The V end was cut by 10 bases, the J end by 1 base, with 11 bases between. Germline lookup yields CDR1 LNHDA and CDR2 SQIVND (reference sequence). The DNA for the CDR3 is TGTGCCACCCAGAGGGGGTCTGGGGCCAACGTCCTGACTTTC. It translates to CATQRGSGANVLTF.